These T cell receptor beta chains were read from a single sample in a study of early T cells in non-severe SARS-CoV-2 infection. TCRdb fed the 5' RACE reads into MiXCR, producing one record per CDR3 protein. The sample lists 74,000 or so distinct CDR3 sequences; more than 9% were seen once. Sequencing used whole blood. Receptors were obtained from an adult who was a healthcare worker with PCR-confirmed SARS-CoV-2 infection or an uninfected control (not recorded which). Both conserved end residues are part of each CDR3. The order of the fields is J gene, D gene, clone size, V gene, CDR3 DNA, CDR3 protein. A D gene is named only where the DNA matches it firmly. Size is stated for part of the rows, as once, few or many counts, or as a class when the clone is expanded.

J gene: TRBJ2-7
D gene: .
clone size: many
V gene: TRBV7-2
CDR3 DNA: TGTGCCAGCAGCCTCTGGACGGGGCCCCCCCAGGCGCAGTACTTC
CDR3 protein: CASSLWTGPPQAQYF

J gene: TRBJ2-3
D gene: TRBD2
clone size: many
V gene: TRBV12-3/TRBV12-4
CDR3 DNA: TGTGCCAGCAGGGAGCGGGAGGGCACAGATACGCAGTATTTT
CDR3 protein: CASREREGTDTQYF

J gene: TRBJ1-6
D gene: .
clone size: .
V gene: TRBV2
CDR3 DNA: TGTGCCAGCGCCCGGAACCAGTATAATTCACCCCTCCACTTT
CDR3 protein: CASARNQYNSPLHF

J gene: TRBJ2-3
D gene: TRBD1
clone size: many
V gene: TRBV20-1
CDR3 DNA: TGCAGTGCTAGAGAGGGACAGGGGGGGCCCACAGATACGCAGTATTTT
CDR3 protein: CSAREGQGGPTDTQYF

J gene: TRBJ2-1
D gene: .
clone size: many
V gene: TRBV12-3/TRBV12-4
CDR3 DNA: TGTGCCAGCAGTTTAGAGGGGGACAAACCTTACTCCTACAATGAGCAGTTCTTC
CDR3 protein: CASSLEGDKPYSYNEQFF

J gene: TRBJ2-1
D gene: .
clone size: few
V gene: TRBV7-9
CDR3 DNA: TGTGCCAGCAGCCCCTGGAGCGGTGAGCAGTTCTTC
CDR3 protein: CASSPWSGEQFF

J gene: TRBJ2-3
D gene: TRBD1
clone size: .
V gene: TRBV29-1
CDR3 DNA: TGCAGCGTTGAGGGACAGGGGATCACAGATACGCAGTATTTT
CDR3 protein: CSVEGQGITDTQYF

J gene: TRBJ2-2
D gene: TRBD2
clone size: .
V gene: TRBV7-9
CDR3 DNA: TGTGCCAGCACCCTAAGCAGCGGGGGCACCGGGGAGCTGTTTTTT
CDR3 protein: CASTLSSGGTGELFF

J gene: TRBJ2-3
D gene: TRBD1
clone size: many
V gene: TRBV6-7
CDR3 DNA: TGTGCCAGCAGTTACTCGAAACATCCGGGACAGGGGAGCACAGATACGCAGTATTTT
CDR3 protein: CASSYSKHPGQGSTDTQYF

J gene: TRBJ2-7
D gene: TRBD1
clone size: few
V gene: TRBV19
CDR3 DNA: TGTGCCAGTAGTGCCGGGACAGGGACTGCCGAGCAGTACTTC
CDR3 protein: CASSAGTGTAEQYF

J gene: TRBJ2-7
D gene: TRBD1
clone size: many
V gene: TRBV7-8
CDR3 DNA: TGTGCCAGCAGCCGGCCCCGGACAGGGCAAACCTACGAGCAGTACTTC
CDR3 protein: CASSRPRTGQTYEQYF

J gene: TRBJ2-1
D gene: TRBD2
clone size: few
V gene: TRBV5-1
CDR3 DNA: TGCGCCAGCAGCTTGGTAGCGGGGCCCGACAATGAGCAGTTCTTC
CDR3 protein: CASSLVAGPDNEQFF

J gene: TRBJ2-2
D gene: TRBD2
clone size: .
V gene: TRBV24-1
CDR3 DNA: TGTGCCACCAGTGATTTGCATCCGGGCGGGAGGGACACCGGGGAGCTGTTTTTT
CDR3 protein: CATSDLHPGGRDTGELFF

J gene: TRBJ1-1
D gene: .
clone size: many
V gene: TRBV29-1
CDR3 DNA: TGCAGCGCTCAGGGTTCTGAAGCTTTCTTT
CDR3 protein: CSAQGSEAFF

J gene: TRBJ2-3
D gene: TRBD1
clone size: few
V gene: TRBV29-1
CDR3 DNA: TGCAGCGTTGAAGATGGACAGGGGGCTTCAGATACGCAGTATTTT
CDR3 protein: CSVEDGQGASDTQYF

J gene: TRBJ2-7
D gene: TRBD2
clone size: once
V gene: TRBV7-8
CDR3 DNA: TGTGCCAGCAGCTTGGCGGGAGGGGACTACGAGCAGTACTTC
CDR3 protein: CASSLAGGDYEQYF

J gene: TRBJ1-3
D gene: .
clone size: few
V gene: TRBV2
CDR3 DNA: TGTGCCAGCAGTGACGAGGGCCTCGGAAACACCATATATTTT
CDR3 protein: CASSDEGLGNTIYF

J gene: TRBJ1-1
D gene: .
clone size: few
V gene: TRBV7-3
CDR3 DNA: TGTGCCAGCAGCTTAGGAGGTGGCACTGAAGCTTTCTTT
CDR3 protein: CASSLGGGTEAFF

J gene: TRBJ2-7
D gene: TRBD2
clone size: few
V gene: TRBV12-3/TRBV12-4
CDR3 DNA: TGTGCCAGCAGTTTAGGGGTCGGACTAGCGGGATCCGAGCAGTACTTC
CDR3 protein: CASSLGVGLAGSEQYF

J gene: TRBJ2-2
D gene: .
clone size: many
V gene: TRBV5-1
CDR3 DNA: TGCGCCAGCAGCCCTCTGGGGAGCACCGGGGAGCTGTTTTTT
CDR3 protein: CASSPLGSTGELFF

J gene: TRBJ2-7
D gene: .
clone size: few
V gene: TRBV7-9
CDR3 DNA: TGTGCCAGCAGCTTAGCAGGGAATCTAGAGGGGATATACGAGCAGTACTTC
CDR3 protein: CASSLAGNLEGIYEQYF

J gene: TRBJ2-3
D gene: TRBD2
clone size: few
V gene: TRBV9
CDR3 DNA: TGTGCCAGCAGCGAGCCCGGGACTAGCCGAGCTACGCAGTATTTT
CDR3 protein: CASSEPGTSRATQYF

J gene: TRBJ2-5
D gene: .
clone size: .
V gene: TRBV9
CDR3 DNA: TGTGCCAGCAGCGTAGAGGCTTCGGGGGAGACCCAGTACTTC
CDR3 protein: CASSVEASGETQYF

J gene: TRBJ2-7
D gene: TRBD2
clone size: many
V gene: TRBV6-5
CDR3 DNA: TGTGCCAGCAGTAAACGGGAGGCCGTAACGTACGAGCAGTACTTC
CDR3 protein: CASSKREAVTYEQYF

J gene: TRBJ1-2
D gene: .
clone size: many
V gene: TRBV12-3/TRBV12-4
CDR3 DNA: TGTGCCAGCAGGCGGGGCTCCTATGGCTACACCTTC
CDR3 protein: CASRRGSYGYTF

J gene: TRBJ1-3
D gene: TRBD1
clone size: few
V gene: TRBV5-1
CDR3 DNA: TGCGCCAGCAGCCCGGGACAGGGAGGAAACACCATATATTTT
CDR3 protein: CASSPGQGGNTIYF

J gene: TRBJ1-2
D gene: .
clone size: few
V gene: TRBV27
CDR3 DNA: TGTGCCAGCAGTCTCATCGGCGGGGCCAACTATGGCTACACCTTC
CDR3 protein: CASSLIGGANYGYTF

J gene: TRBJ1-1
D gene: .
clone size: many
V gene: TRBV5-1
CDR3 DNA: TGCGCCAGCAGGCTCGGGACGGACGACCTAGCTTTCTTT
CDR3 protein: CASRLGTDDLAFF

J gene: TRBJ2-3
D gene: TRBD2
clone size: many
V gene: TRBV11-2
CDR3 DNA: TGTGCCAGCAGCTTGCAGACTAGCGGCACAGATACGCAGTATTTT
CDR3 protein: CASSLQTSGTDTQYF

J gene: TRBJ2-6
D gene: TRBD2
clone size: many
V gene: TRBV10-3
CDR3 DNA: TGTGCCATCAGTGAGCCGGGACTAGCGGGGTCTGGGGCCAACGTCCTGACTTTC
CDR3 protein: CAISEPGLAGSGANVLTF

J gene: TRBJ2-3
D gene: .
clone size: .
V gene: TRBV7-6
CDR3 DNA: TGTGCCAGCAGCTTACAGTCTCCCACAGATACGCAGTATTTT
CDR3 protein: CASSLQSPTDTQYF